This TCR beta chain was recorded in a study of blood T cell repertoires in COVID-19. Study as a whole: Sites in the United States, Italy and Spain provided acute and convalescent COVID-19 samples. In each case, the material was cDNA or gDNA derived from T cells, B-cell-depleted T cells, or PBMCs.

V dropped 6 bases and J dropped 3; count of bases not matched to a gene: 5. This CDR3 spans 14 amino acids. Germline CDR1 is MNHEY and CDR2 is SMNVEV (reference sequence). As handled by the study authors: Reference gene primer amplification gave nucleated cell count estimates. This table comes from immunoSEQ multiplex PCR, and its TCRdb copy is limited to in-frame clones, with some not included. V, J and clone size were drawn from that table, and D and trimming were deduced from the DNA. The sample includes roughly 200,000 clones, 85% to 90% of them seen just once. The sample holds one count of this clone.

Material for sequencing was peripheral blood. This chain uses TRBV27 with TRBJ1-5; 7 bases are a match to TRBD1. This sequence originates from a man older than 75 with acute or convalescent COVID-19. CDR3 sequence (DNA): TGTGCCAGCAGCCCGGGACAGATCAATCAGCCCCAGCATTTT. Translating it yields CASSPGQINQPQHF.